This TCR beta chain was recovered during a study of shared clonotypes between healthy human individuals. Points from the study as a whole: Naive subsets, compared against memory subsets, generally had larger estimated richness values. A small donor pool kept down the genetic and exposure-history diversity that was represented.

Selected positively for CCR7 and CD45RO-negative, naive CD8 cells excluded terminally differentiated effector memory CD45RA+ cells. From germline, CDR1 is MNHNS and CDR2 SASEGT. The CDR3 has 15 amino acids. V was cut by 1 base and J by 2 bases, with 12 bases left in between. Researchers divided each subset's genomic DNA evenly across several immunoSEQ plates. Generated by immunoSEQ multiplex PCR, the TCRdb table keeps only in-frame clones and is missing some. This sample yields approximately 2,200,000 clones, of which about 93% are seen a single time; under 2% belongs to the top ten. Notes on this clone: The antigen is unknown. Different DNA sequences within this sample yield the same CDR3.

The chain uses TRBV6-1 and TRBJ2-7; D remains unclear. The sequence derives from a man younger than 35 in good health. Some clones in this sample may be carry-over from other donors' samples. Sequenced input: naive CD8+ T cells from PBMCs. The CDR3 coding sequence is TGTGCCAGCAGTGAAGGTGGCGGCAGGACCTACGAGCAGTACTTC. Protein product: CASSEGGGRTYEQYF.